This T cell receptor (beta chain) comes out of a study of T-cell reconstitution after alpha-beta-depleted transplantation in children (dated by TCRdb to the mid-2010s). Broadly, across the study: The study quantitatively tracked T-cell immune reconstitution after TCRalphabeta/CD19-depleted allogeneic hematopoietic cell transplantation in children using TCR repertoire profiling.

Sample treatment or condition, as interpreted from the label and publication: allogeneic hematopoietic cell transplantation with graft depleted of TCRalphabeta T cells and CD19 B cells. TCRalphabeta/CD19-depleted allogeneic hematopoietic cell grafts were given to the transplant recipients, all of whom were children. Libraries were prepared through PCR. The sequencer listed for this sample is Illumina HiSeq 2500. To normalize quantification of the TCRbeta repertoire, the TCR libraries were built with molecular barcoding that relied on unique molecular identifiers. TCRdb cleaned the public reads at Q25 with fastp, built clones with MiXCR and kept in-frame beta chains. CDR3 protein sequences are deduplicated, and each keeps its most common genes and DNA. For this sample the table gives 540,000 or so distinct CDR3 sequences, of which under 30% were detected only once. Of the sample, less than 15% is held by the ten largest clones.

Remarks on this clonotype: The antigen it binds to is not known. Base qualities were left out, and no much larger clone turns up one base away.

Study-wide findings and limitations: In some patients, the high TCRbeta diversity seen at day 60 was put down to recipient T cells and intrathymic progenitors that had survived conditioning. Over subsequent months, a decline in hyperexpanded clone frequencies was noted, and after one year, T-cell counts and TCRbeta diversity were mostly ascribed to newly produced T cells. Apparently early alphabetaT-cell count recovery about two months after transplant reportedly relied on only several hundred rapidly expanded clones derived from non-depleted graft cells.

Counted from cysteine to phenylalanine, this CDR3 has 15 amino acids. Just the 45-base CDR3 DNA is kept, in frame starting at base 1. V is clipped by 2 bases and J by 8 bases, and the sequence between their germline boundaries is 15 bases long. CDR1 and CDR2, looked up from the germline V gene, are SGHVS and FQNEAQ. Sequencing used PBMCs, mostly from graft donor cells, obtained 360 days after TCRalphabeta/CD19-depleted stem cell transplant. This sequence was found in a boy less than two years old who had a stem cell transplant for acute myeloid leukemia, so the T cells may come from the graft donor. The chain was built from TRBV7-8 and TRBJ2-2; TRBD2 might be the D gene, on 6 matching bases. The DNA is as follows: TGTGCCAGCAGCTTATTCGCCGGGGGTAATGGGGAGCTGTTTTTT. The encoded protein is CASSLFAGGNGELFF. The entire variable domain, with the stretches around the CDR3 drawn from the reference TRBV7-8 and TRBJ2-2 proteins, is GAGVSQSPRYKVAKRGQDVALRCDPISGHVSLFWYQQALGQGPEFLTYFQNEAQLDKSGLPSDRFFAERPEGSVSTLKIQRTQQEDSAVYLCASSLFAGGNGELFFGEGSRLTVL.